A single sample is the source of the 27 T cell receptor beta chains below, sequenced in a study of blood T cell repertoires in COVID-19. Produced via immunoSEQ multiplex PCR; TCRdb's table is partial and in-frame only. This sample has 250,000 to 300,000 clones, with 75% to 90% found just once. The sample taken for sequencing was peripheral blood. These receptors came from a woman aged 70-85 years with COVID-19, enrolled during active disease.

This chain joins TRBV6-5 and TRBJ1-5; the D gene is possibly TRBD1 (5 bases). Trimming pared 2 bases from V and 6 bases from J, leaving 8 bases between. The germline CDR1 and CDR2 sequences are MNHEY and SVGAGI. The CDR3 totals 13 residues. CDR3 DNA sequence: TGTGCCAGCAGTTACGGGGGAGGTCAGCCCCAGCATTTT. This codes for CASSYGGGQPQHF.

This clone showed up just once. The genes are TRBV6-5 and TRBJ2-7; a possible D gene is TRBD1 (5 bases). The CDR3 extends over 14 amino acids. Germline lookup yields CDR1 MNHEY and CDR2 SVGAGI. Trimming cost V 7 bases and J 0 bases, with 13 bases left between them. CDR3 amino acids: CASNQGPTSYEQYF. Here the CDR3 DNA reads TGTGCCAGCAACCAGGGTCCTACCTCCTACGAGCAGTACTTC.

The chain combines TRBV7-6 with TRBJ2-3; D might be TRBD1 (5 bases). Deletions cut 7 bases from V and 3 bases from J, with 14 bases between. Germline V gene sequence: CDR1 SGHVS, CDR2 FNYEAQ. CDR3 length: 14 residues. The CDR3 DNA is TGTGCCAGCACCCGAAGCAGGGAAACAGATACGCAGTATTTT. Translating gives CASTRSRETDTQYF.

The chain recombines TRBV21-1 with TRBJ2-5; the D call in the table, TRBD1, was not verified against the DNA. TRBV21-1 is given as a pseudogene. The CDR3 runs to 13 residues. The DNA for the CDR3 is TGTGCCAGCAGCCCGGGACAGCAAGAGACCCAGTACTTC. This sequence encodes CASSPGQQETQYF.

This CDR3 is CASSYILSNQPQHF. CDR3 nucleotides: TGTGCCAGCAGTTACATTCTTAGCAATCAGCCCCAGCATTTT. The chain links TRBV2 to TRBJ1-5; D gene uncertain. From germline, CDR1 is SNHLY and CDR2 FYNNEI. Trimming cost V 5 bases and J 0 bases, with 8 bases left between them. The length of the CDR3 is 14 residues.

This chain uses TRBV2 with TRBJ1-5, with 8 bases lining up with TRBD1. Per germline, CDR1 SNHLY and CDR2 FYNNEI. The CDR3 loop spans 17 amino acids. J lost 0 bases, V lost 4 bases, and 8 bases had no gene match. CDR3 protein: CASSGGPDRASNQPQHF. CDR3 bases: TGTGCCAGCAGTGGGGGCCCGGACAGGGCTAGCAATCAGCCCCAGCATTTT.

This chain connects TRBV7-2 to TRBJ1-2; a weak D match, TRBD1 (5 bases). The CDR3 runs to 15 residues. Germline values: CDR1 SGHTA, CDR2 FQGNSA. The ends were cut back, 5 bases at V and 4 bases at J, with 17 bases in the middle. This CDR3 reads CASSPHQGWGYGYTF. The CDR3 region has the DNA TGTGCCAGCAGCCCCCACCAGGGATGGGGCTATGGCTACACCTTC.

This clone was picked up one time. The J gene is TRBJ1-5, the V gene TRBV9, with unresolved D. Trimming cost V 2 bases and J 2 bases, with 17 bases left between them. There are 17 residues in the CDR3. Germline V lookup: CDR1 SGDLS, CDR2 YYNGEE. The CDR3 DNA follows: TGTGCCAGCAGCGTGAGACGAGACAAGAAAGGCAATCAGCCCCAGCATTTT. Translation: CASSVRRDKKGNQPQHF.

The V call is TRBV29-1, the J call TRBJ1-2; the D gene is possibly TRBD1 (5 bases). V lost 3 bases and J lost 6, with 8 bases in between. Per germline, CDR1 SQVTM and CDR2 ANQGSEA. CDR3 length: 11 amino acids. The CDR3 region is CSVDWGDGYTF. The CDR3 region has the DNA TGCAGCGTTGACTGGGGGGATGGCTACACCTTC.

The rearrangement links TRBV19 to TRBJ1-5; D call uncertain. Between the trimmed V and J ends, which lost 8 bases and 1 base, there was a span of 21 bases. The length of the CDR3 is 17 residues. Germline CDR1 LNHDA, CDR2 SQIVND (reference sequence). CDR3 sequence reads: CASSPRQKGGSNQPQHF. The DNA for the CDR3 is TGTGCCAGTTCGCCGAGGCAGAAAGGTGGGAGCAATCAGCCCCAGCATTTT.

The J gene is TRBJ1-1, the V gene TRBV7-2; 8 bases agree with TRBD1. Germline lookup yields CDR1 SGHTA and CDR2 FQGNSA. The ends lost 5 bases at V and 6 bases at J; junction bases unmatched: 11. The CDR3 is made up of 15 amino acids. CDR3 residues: CASSARVRGRAEAFF. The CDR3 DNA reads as TGTGCCAGCAGCGCGAGGGTCAGGGGGCGAGCTGAAGCTTTCTTT.

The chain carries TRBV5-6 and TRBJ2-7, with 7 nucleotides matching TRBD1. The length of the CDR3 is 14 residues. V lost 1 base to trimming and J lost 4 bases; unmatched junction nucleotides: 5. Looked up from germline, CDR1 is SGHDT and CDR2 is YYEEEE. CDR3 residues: CASSLFQGEYEQYF. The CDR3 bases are TGTGCCAGCAGCTTGTTCCAGGGGGAATACGAGCAGTACTTC.

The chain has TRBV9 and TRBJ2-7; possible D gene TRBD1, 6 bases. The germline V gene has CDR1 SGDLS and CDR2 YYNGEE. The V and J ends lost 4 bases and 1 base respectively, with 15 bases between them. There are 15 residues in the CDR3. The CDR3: CASSPRGGPSYEQYF. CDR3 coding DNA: TGTGCCAGCAGCCCCCGAGGGGGTCCATCCTACGAGCAGTACTTC.

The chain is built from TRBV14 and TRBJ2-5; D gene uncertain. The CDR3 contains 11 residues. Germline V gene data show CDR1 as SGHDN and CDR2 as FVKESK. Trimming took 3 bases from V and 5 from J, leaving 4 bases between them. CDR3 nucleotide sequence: TGTGCCAGCAGCCATGAGGAGACCCAGTACTTC. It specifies CASSHEETQYF.

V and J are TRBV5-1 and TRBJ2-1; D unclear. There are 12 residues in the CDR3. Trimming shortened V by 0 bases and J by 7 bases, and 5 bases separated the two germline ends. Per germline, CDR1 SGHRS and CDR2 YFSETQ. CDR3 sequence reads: CASSLVMNEQFF. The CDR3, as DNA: TGCGCCAGCAGCTTGGTTATGAATGAGCAGTTCTTC. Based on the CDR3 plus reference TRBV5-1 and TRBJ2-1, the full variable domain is KAGVTQTPRYLIKTRGQQVTLSCSPISGHRSVSWYQQTPGQGLQFLFEYFSETQRNKGNFPGRFSGRQFSNSRSEMNVSTLELGDSALYLCASSLVMNEQFFGPGTRLTVL.

Written as DNA, the CDR3 is TGTGCCAGCAGCCAAAATTTAAACTATGGCTACACCTTC. It codes for CASSQNLNYGYTF. The chain is built from TRBV14 and TRBJ1-2; D is ambiguous. Trimming left V 2 bases short and J 2 bases short, with 6 bases between. The CDR3 contains 13 residues. From germline, CDR1 is SGHDN and CDR2 FVKESK.

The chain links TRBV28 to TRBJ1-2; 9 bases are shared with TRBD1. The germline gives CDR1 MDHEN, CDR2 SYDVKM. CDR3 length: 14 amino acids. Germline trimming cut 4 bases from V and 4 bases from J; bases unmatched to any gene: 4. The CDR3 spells CASSYDRGIYGYTF. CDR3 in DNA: TGTGCCAGCAGTTACGACAGGGGGATCTATGGCTACACCTTC.

CDR3: CATSDSRQGDTEAFF. In nucleotides, the CDR3 is TGTGCCACCAGTGATTCCCGACAGGGAGACACTGAAGCTTTCTTT. The chain couples TRBV24-1 to TRBJ1-1; TRBD1 agrees at 7 bases. The CDR3 runs 15 residues. Germline CDR1 is KGHDR and CDR2 is SFDVKD. V was pared by 2 bases and J by 3 bases, with 5 bases of the junction left unmatched.

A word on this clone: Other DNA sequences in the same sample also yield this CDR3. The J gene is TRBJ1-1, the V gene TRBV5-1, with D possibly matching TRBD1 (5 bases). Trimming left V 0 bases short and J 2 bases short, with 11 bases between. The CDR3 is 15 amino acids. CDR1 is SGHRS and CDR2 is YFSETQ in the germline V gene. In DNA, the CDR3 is TGCGCCAGCAGCTTGGTTCCGGGGGTAAACACTGAAGCTTTCTTT. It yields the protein CASSLVPGVNTEAFF. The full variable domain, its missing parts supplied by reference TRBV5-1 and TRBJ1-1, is KAGVTQTPRYLIKTRGQQVTLSCSPISGHRSVSWYQQTPGQGLQFLFEYFSETQRNKGNFPGRFSGRQFSNSRSEMNVSTLELGDSALYLCASSLVPGVNTEAFFGQGTRLTVV.

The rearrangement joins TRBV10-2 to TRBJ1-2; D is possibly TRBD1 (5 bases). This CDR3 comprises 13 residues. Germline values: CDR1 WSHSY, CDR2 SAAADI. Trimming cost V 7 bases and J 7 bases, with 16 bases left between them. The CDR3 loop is CASTPGVSFGYTF. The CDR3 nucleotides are TGCGCCAGCACCCCGGGGGTGTCATTTGGCTACACCTTC.

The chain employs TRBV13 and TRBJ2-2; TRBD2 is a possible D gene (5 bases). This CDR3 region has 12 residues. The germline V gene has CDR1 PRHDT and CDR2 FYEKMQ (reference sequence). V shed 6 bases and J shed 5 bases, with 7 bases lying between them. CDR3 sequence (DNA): TGTGCCAGCAGGGGGAGAACCGGGGAGCTGTTTTTT. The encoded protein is CASRGRTGELFF.

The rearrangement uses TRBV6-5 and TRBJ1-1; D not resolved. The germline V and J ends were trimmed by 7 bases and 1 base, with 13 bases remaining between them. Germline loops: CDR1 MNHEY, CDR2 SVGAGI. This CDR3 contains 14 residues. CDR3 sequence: CASTVSARNTEAFF. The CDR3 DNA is TGTGCCAGCACCGTCAGTGCACGGAACACTGAAGCTTTCTTT.

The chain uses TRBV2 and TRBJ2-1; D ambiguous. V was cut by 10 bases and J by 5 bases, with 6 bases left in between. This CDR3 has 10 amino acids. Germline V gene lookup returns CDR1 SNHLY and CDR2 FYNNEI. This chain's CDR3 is CATIDNEQFF. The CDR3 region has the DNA TGTGCCACCATAGACAATGAGCAGTTCTTC.

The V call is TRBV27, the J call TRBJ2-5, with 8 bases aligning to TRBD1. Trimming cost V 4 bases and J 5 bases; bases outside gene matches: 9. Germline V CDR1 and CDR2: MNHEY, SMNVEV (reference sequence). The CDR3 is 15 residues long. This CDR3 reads CASSSTGVGRETQYF. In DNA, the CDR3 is TGTGCCAGCAGTTCGACAGGGGTGGGTAGGGAGACCCAGTACTTC.

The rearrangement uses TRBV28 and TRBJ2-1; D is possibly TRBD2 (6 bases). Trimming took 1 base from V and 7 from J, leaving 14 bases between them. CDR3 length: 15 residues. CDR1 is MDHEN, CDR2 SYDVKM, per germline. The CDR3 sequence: CASSLSGVSVNEQFF. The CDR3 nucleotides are TGTGCCAGCAGTTTATCGGGGGTTTCCGTAAATGAGCAGTTCTTC.

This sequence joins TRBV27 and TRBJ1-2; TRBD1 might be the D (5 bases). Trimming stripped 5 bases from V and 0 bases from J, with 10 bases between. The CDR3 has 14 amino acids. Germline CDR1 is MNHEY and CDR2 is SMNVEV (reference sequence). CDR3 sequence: CASSPGVTNYGYTF. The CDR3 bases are TGTGCCAGCAGTCCGGGGGTTACTAACTATGGCTACACCTTC.

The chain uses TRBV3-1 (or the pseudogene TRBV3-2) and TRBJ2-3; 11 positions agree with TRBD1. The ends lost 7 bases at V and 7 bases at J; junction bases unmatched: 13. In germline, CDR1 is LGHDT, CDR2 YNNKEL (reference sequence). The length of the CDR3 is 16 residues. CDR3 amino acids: CASTTRDRGAGNTQYF. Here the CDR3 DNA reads TGTGCCAGCACCACCCGGGACAGGGGGGCGGGGAATACGCAGTATTTT.